Listed below are T cell receptor beta chains from one sample, sequenced in a study of T cells in Graves' hyperthyroidism and ophthalmopathy. Each CDR3 protein gets one entry after TCRdb re-called the multiplex PCR reads with MiXCR. The sample yields approximately 590,000 distinct CDR3 sequences, roughly 46% seen once. Sequencing was done on a sample of peripheral blood or thyroid tissue (not recorded which). The receptors come from a woman younger than 35 with Graves' hyperthyroidism. Both conserved end residues are part of each CDR3. A D gene is named only where the DNA matches it firmly. Clone size is not always given. Where it is, it says once, few, many or a class for expanded clones.

D gene: .; J gene: TRBJ1-3; V gene: TRBV13; CDR3 length: 14; clone size: many; CDR3 DNA: TGTGCCAGCAGCTTGTGGATTTCTGGAAACACCATATATTTT; CDR3 protein: CASSLWISGNTIYF
D gene: .; J gene: TRBJ1-1; V gene: TRBV25-1; CDR3 length: 15; clone size: .; CDR3 DNA: TGTGCCAGCACCACCGCGGCAGCGGTTAACACTGAAGCTTTCTTT; CDR3 protein: CASTTAAAVNTEAFF
D gene: .; J gene: TRBJ1-1; V gene: TRBV2; CDR3 length: 15; clone size: many; CDR3 DNA: TGTGCCAGCAGGGCAACGGGACGGTCGAACACTGAAGCTTTCTTT; CDR3 protein: CASRATGRSNTEAFF
D gene: .; J gene: TRBJ1-6; V gene: TRBV5-1; CDR3 length: 15; clone size: .; CDR3 DNA: TGCGCCAGCAGCAGTCGTCGGGGCCGTATAGGAACCCTCCACTTT; CDR3 protein: CASSSRRGRIGTLHF
D gene: .; J gene: TRBJ1-5; V gene: TRBV15; CDR3 length: 16; clone size: .; CDR3 DNA: TGTGCCACCAGCAGAGAAGTTGGGATGGGCAATCAGCCCCAGCATTTT; CDR3 protein: CATSREVGMGNQPQHF
D gene: .; J gene: TRBJ2-7; V gene: TRBV7-3; CDR3 length: 14; clone size: .; CDR3 DNA: TGTGCCAGCAGCCAACAGGGTGCGGGGAACGAGCAGTACTTC; CDR3 protein: CASSQQGAGNEQYF
D gene: TRBD1; J gene: TRBJ2-5; V gene: TRBV2; CDR3 length: 12; clone size: few; CDR3 DNA: TGTGCCAGCAGAAGGGGGCGAGAGACCCAGTACTTC; CDR3 protein: CASRRGRETQYF
D gene: TRBD1; J gene: TRBJ1-4; V gene: TRBV10-3; CDR3 length: 15; clone size: .; CDR3 DNA: TGTGCCATCAGTGCTAGTCCGGGACAGGGTGAAAAACTGTTTTTT; CDR3 protein: CAISASPGQGEKLFF
D gene: TRBD2; J gene: TRBJ2-7; V gene: TRBV7-6; CDR3 length: 17; clone size: .; CDR3 DNA: TGTGCCAGCAGCTTAATTCGGCCTAGCGGGATAACGTACGAGCAGTACTTC; CDR3 protein: CASSLIRPSGITYEQYF
D gene: TRBD2; J gene: TRBJ2-6; V gene: TRBV29-1; CDR3 length: 17; clone size: .; CDR3 DNA: TGCAGCGTTGACCTAAGCGGGACGTCCTACGGTGCCAACGTCCTGACTTTC; CDR3 protein: CSVDLSGTSYGANVLTF
D gene: .; J gene: TRBJ2-5; V gene: TRBV7-2; CDR3 length: 15; clone size: .; CDR3 DNA: TGTGCCAGCAGCCCCTTTGGATCCGAGGGGGAGACCCAGTACTTC; CDR3 protein: CASSPFGSEGETQYF
D gene: .; J gene: TRBJ2-7; V gene: TRBV20-1; CDR3 length: 12; clone size: .; CDR3 DNA: TGCAGTGCTACGGACAGCCCCTACGAGCAGTACTTC; CDR3 protein: CSATDSPYEQYF
D gene: .; J gene: TRBJ1-1; V gene: TRBV25-1; CDR3 length: 12; clone size: once; CDR3 DNA: TGTGCCAGCTTCTCCTTGAACACTGAAGCTTTCTTT; CDR3 protein: CASFSLNTEAFF
D gene: .; J gene: TRBJ2-2; V gene: TRBV24-1; CDR3 length: 13; clone size: once; CDR3 DNA: TGTGCCACCAGTGGGTCAGACACCGGGGAGCTGTTTTTT; CDR3 protein: CATSGSDTGELFF
D gene: TRBD2; J gene: TRBJ2-6; V gene: TRBV10-3; CDR3 length: 16; clone size: many; CDR3 DNA: TGTGCCATCCCAACTAGCGGGAGCTCTGGGGCCAACGTCCTGACTTTC; CDR3 protein: CAIPTSGSSGANVLTF
D gene: TRBD2; J gene: TRBJ2-2; V gene: TRBV9; CDR3 length: 16; clone size: once; CDR3 DNA: TGTGCCAGCAGCGTGTTCCCAGCGGGAGAGGGCGGGGAGCTGTTTTTT; CDR3 protein: CASSVFPAGEGGELFF
D gene: TRBD2; J gene: TRBJ2-5; V gene: TRBV2; CDR3 length: 16; clone size: .; CDR3 DNA: TGTGCCAGCAGTTCCCTTAGGGGAGGGCGCAGAGAGACCCAGTACTTC; CDR3 protein: CASSSLRGGRRETQYF
D gene: TRBD1; J gene: TRBJ1-2; V gene: TRBV25-1; CDR3 length: 13; clone size: .; CDR3 DNA: TGTGCCAGCAGTGCTAGAGGGCAGGGGGTTTACACCTTC; CDR3 protein: CASSARGQGVYTF
D gene: .; J gene: TRBJ1-1; V gene: TRBV29-1; CDR3 length: 12; clone size: many; CDR3 DNA: TGCAGCGTTGAAGGGGAAGGGACTGAAGCTTTCTTT; CDR3 protein: CSVEGEGTEAFF
D gene: .; J gene: TRBJ2-5; V gene: TRBV7-2; CDR3 length: 11; clone size: .; CDR3 DNA: TGTGCCAGCAGAGAGTGGGAGACCCAGTACTTC; CDR3 protein: CASREWETQYF
D gene: .; J gene: TRBJ1-4; V gene: TRBV5-1; CDR3 length: 13; clone size: .; CDR3 DNA: TGCGCCAGCAGCTTCCTCCAGGGGGAAAAACTGTTTTTT; CDR3 protein: CASSFLQGEKLFF
D gene: .; J gene: TRBJ2-5; V gene: TRBV7-2; CDR3 length: 15; clone size: .; CDR3 DNA: TGTGCCAGCAGCTCTGTCGGGACAAGTCAAGAGACCCAGTACTTC; CDR3 protein: CASSSVGTSQETQYF
D gene: .; J gene: TRBJ1-3; V gene: TRBV9; CDR3 length: 12; clone size: .; CDR3 DNA: TGTGCCAGCAGTTATGACAGCCACACCATATATTTT; CDR3 protein: CASSYDSHTIYF
D gene: .; J gene: TRBJ2-6; V gene: TRBV15; CDR3 length: 16; clone size: .; CDR3 DNA: TGTGCCACCAGCAGAGCCCGGGACTCTGGGGCCAACGTCCTGACTTTC; CDR3 protein: CATSRARDSGANVLTF
D gene: TRBD1; J gene: TRBJ2-5; V gene: TRBV24-1; CDR3 length: 14; clone size: few; CDR3 DNA: TGTGCCACCAGTGCTGGGACAGGAGGAGAGACCCAGTACTTC; CDR3 protein: CATSAGTGGETQYF
D gene: .; J gene: TRBJ2-5; V gene: TRBV15; CDR3 length: 15; clone size: .; CDR3 DNA: TGTGCCACCAGTACTGGGACGCGGACCGATCAGCCCCAGTACTTC; CDR3 protein: CATSTGTRTDQPQYF
D gene: TRBD1; J gene: TRBJ2-7; V gene: TRBV2; CDR3 length: 13; clone size: .; CDR3 DNA: TGTGCCAGCAATGGACAGGGCGGGCGGGAGCAGTACTTC; CDR3 protein: CASNGQGGREQYF
D gene: .; J gene: TRBJ2-7; V gene: TRBV7-6; CDR3 length: 14; clone size: many; CDR3 DNA: TGTGCCAGCAGCCTCGGGAACAGTAACTACGAGCAGTACTTC; CDR3 protein: CASSLGNSNYEQYF
D gene: TRBD1; J gene: TRBJ1-2; V gene: TRBV20-1; CDR3 length: 12; clone size: .; CDR3 DNA: TGCAGTGACAACGACAGGGGGTATGGCTACACCTTC; CDR3 protein: CSDNDRGYGYTF
D gene: .; J gene: TRBJ1-6; V gene: TRBV6-2/TRBV6-3; CDR3 length: 13; clone size: .; CDR3 DNA: TGTGCCAGCAGTTACGACGGGGGAGATCCCCTCCACTTT; CDR3 protein: CASSYDGGDPLHF
D gene: .; J gene: TRBJ1-1; V gene: TRBV2; CDR3 length: 13; clone size: .; CDR3 DNA: TGTGCCAGCAGCGTCTTTCGGGGGACTGAAGCTTTCTTT; CDR3 protein: CASSVFRGTEAFF
D gene: .; J gene: TRBJ1-4; V gene: TRBV14; CDR3 length: 15; clone size: .; CDR3 DNA: TGTGCCAGCAGCCAAGAATACCCGAGTAATGAAAAACTGTTTTTT; CDR3 protein: CASSQEYPSNEKLFF
D gene: .; J gene: TRBJ2-7; V gene: TRBV6-1; CDR3 length: 14; clone size: .; CDR3 DNA: TGTGCCAGCAAAAAGGACCGTCTTGACTACGAGCAGTACTTC; CDR3 protein: CASKKDRLDYEQYF
D gene: .; J gene: TRBJ1-4; V gene: TRBV2; CDR3 length: 13; clone size: many; CDR3 DNA: TGTGCCAGCCTTACAGGATTTAGTGAAAAACTGTTTTTT; CDR3 protein: CASLTGFSEKLFF
D gene: .; J gene: TRBJ1-4; V gene: TRBV25-1; CDR3 length: 13; clone size: .; CDR3 DNA: TGTGCCAGCAGTAGGGACGGTGGAGAAAAACTGTTTTTT; CDR3 protein: CASSRDGGEKLFF
D gene: .; J gene: TRBJ1-1; V gene: TRBV5-1; CDR3 length: 12; clone size: .; CDR3 DNA: TGCGCCAGCAGCTCCGGAAGGGGTGAAGCTTTCTTT; CDR3 protein: CASSSGRGEAFF
D gene: TRBD1; J gene: TRBJ1-5; V gene: TRBV19; CDR3 length: 15; clone size: few; CDR3 DNA: TGTGCCAGTAGTATATTCGGACAGGTCAATCAGCCCCAGCATTTT; CDR3 protein: CASSIFGQVNQPQHF
D gene: .; J gene: TRBJ1-2; V gene: TRBV2; CDR3 length: 14; clone size: .; CDR3 DNA: TGTGCCAGCTCACCACAACAGGAGAACTATGGCTACACCTTC; CDR3 protein: CASSPQQENYGYTF
D gene: TRBD2; J gene: TRBJ2-7; V gene: TRBV7-8; CDR3 length: 13; clone size: many; CDR3 DNA: TGTGCCAGCAGCCGGACTAGGAACTACGAGCAGTACTTC; CDR3 protein: CASSRTRNYEQYF
D gene: .; J gene: TRBJ2-7; V gene: TRBV6-1; CDR3 length: 9; clone size: .; CDR3 DNA: TGTGCCAGCAGCTGGACTCGGGACTTC; CDR3 protein: CASSWTRDF
D gene: .; J gene: TRBJ1-1; V gene: TRBV2; CDR3 length: 12; clone size: many; CDR3 DNA: TGTGCCAGCAGGGGCCAAAACACTGAAGCTTTCTTT; CDR3 protein: CASRGQNTEAFF
D gene: .; J gene: TRBJ2-3; V gene: TRBV7-6; CDR3 length: 13; clone size: .; CDR3 DNA: TGTGCCAGCAGCGTCGACGGTGGAGATACGCAGTATTTT; CDR3 protein: CASSVDGGDTQYF
D gene: TRBD2; J gene: TRBJ2-6; V gene: TRBV13; CDR3 length: 20; clone size: .; CDR3 DNA: TGTGCCAGCAGCCCGGGACTAGCGGGAGGGCCTTCGTTTGGGGCCAACGTCCTGACTTTC; CDR3 protein: CASSPGLAGGPSFGANVLTF
D gene: TRBD1; J gene: TRBJ1-2; V gene: TRBV5-1; CDR3 length: 15; clone size: many; CDR3 DNA: TGCGCCAGCAGCACGACAGGGGCCAACTACTATGGCTACACCTTC; CDR3 protein: CASSTTGANYYGYTF
D gene: .; J gene: TRBJ2-3; V gene: TRBV29-1; CDR3 length: 8; clone size: many; CDR3 DNA: TGCAGCGCCCCGATTCAGTATTTT; CDR3 protein: CSAPIQYF
D gene: .; J gene: TRBJ2-7; V gene: TRBV7-2; CDR3 length: 14; clone size: .; CDR3 DNA: TGTGCCAGCGGAACCAGAGCCCAAGGTTCCGAGCAGTACTTC; CDR3 protein: CASGTRAQGSEQYF
D gene: .; J gene: TRBJ1-6; V gene: TRBV25-1; CDR3 length: 12; clone size: .; CDR3 DNA: TGTGCCAGCAGTACGTACCCAGGGGTAATCCACTTT; CDR3 protein: CASSTYPGVIHF
D gene: TRBD1; J gene: TRBJ2-7; V gene: TRBV15; CDR3 length: 13; clone size: few; CDR3 DNA: TGTGCCACCGGACGGGACAGGAGTTTTGAGCAGTACTTC; CDR3 protein: CATGRDRSFEQYF